This T cell receptor beta chain was recorded in a study of shared clonotypes between healthy human individuals. General study points: About 5% of naive CD4 clonotypes were shared across a few donors. Relative to their counterparts shared across all four donors, non-shared clonotypes exhibited diminished generation probabilities.

Sequencing used immunoSEQ multiplex PCR; TCRdb keeps in-frame clones, though not all of them. The sample carries around 200,000 clones, roughly 70% recorded once. Concerning this clone: Its antigen is still unknown.

V gave up 0 bases and J gave up 6 bases, with 9 bases separating them. The germline CDR1 and CDR2 sequences are LNHNV and YYDKDF (reference sequence). CDR3 length: 13 amino acids. The clonotype was recovered from a man aged 30 to 45 in good health. Sequences were obtained from memory CD4+ T cells sorted from blood. Stated subset: CD45RA-negative fraction. The chain joins TRBV15 to TRBJ2-7; a possible D gene is TRBD1 (5 bases). CDR3 sequence (DNA): TGTGCCACCAGCAGAGACACAGGTGGCGAGCAGTACTTC. Translated, it gives CATSRDTGGEQYF.